The 6 T cell receptor beta chains below come from one sample, sequenced in a study of T cell repertoires in cytomegalovirus infection. Which antigens these TCRs recognize remains unknown. Using its own MiXCR run on the reads, TCRdb lists one record per CDR3 protein. The data show hundreds of thousands of distinct CDR3 sequences, about 33% seen once. Sequencing was performed on cultured PBMCs, taken from culture after CMV antigen stimulation. The receptors stem from a human donor in good health (CMV status not recorded). Some clones in this sample may be carry-over from other donors' samples.

The chain uses TRBV12-3 or TRBV12-4 and TRBJ2-6, with D hard to call. The V end was cut by 6 bases, the J end by 4 bases, with 19 bases between. The CDR3 is 17 residues long. The CDR3 region has the DNA TGTGCCAGCAGGCCGGGTCGTGGGAATCCCGGGGCCAACGTCCTGACTTTC. Its protein product is CASRPGRGNPGANVLTF.

The rearrangement joins TRBV20-1 to TRBJ1-6, with D perhaps matching TRBD1 (6 bases). Germline CDR1 reads DFQATT; CDR2 reads SNEGSKA (reference sequence). The germline V and J ends were trimmed by 8 bases and 6 bases, with 14 bases remaining between them. CDR3 length: 13 amino acids. CDR3 nucleotides: TGCAGTCCGAGACAGGACCCTAATTCACCCCTCCACTTT. This gives the protein CSPRQDPNSPLHF.

This clonotype came up a few times. V and J are TRBV20-1 and TRBJ2-7; 7 positions agree with TRBD2. Trimming removed 5 bases from V and 0 bases from J; junction bases left unmatched: 7. Germline CDR1 DFQATT, CDR2 SNEGSKA (reference sequence). The length of the CDR3 is 14 residues. The CDR3: CSAYSPGGSYEQYF. CDR3 coding DNA: TGCAGTGCTTACTCTCCGGGGGGCTCCTACGAGCAGTACTTC.

The V gene is TRBV4-3, the J gene TRBJ2-4, with a possible D match to TRBD1 (6 bases). The CDR3 extends over 14 amino acids. Germline values: CDR1 LGHNA, CDR2 YSLEER. V was clipped by 0 bases and J by 5 bases, with 8 bases between them. In nucleotides, the CDR3 is TGCGCCAGCAGCCAAGATACAGGGCAAAACATTCAGTACTTC. Amino acid sequence: CASSQDTGQNIQYF.

The J gene is TRBJ1-5, the V gene TRBV20-1, with D possibly matching TRBD1 (6 bases). CDR1 and CDR2 (germline): DFQATT, SNEGSKA (reference sequence). There are 13 residues in the CDR3. V lost 5 bases and J 7 bases, leaving 15 bases between the germline ends. The CDR3 sequence: CSALRQVGQPQHF. As DNA, the CDR3 is TGCAGTGCTTTAAGACAGGTTGGACAGCCCCAGCATTTT.

At least ten counts were recorded for this clonotype. V usage is TRBV7-2 and J usage is TRBJ1-5, with D possibly matching TRBD1 (5 bases). This CDR3 spans 16 amino acids. Germline V lookup: CDR1 SGHTA, CDR2 FQGNSA. Trimming took off 2 bases at V and 0 bases at J, with 11 bases between the two ends. The CDR3 is CASSLRGVYSNQPQHF. DNA for the CDR3: TGTGCCAGCAGCTTAAGAGGGGTCTATAGCAATCAGCCCCAGCATTTT.